The rows below give T cell receptor beta chains drawn from one sample of a study of vaccination effects on CD4 cells after COVID-19. The antigens of these receptors remain unknown. Profiled with immunoSEQ multiplex PCR; TCRdb holds only in-frame clones, not every one. The table has tens of thousands of clones, 73% seen once. The sample in question was CD4+ T cells from PBMCs cultured with HCoV-229E spike peptides, obtained before COVID-19 vaccination. Receptors originate from a human donor who received a COVID-19 vaccine. Each CDR3 is given with its conserved first and last residue.

V,CDR3
TRBV7-6,CASSFGGLALHEQYF
TRBV27,CASRSGLDNEQFF
TRBV7-9,CASSPAAGTPGSPLHF
TRBV7-2,CASSYSGGDRYEQYF
TRBV6-2/TRBV6-3,CASSYTQVLRNTIYF
TRBV6-1,CASSESVANSPLHF
TRBV19,CASSTGSLGTEAFF
TRBV6-5,CASRTTGVDTGELFF
TRBV5-4,CASSLDRGQYQPQHF
TRBV24-1,CATSDGGLAGYHAQYF
TRBV5-1,CASSLDIQYGYTF
TRBV29-1,CSVAGDRGSYEQYF
TRBV18,CASSTDRDPTDTQYF
TRBV13,CASSFGGFNEQYF
TRBV9,CASSPRPTGELFF
TRBV3-1/TRBV3-2,CASSSNLNTNEQFF
TRBV4-1,CASSRPQERGTEAFF
TRBV30,CAWQPRTELFF
TRBV5-1,CASSSDVTGYGYTF
TRBV2,CASTRDTQYF
TRBV5-4,CASSSVDRVNSPLHF
TRBV18,CASSPPVGATDTQYF
TRBV11-2,CASSNVGLASPGEQFF
TRBV29-1,CSVQGGGNTGELFF
TRBV6-5,CASSYSPASNTGELFF
TRBV6-5,CASSFGRTENSPLHF
TRBV7-2,CASSSGTGAIGNTEAFF
TRBV4-1,CASSQRTRTGGSYNEQFF
TRBV2,CASSLLVSEQFF
TRBV6-5,CASGAGGNQPQHF
TRBV5-6,CASSLIWGSEKLFF
TRBV27,CASSPRGLGVGLSYNEQFF
TRBV19,CASSILPSPGGYEQYF
TRBV24-1,CATSDSRGQETQYF
TRBV6-1,CASSEQLAGVYEQYF
TRBV18,CASSLTDRPYGYTF
TRBV6-5,CASSTMTGDTQYF
TRBV27,CASSLGRDNYIQYF
TRBV5-1,CASSFVSIYNTGELFF
TRBV6-4,CASSDVTGSAQFF
TRBV21-1,CASSKAVLPGRLGYTF
TRBV5-1,CASRREGLATGELFF
TRBV19,CASRQGADEKLFF
TRBV10-1,CASSPGRTYEQYF
TRBV5-1,CASSSPVTGETQYF
TRBV6-6,CASSYDPWNYGYTF
TRBV6-1,CASSALKQGAGNTIYF
TRBV5-1,CASSGPGQTTDTQYF
TRBV2,CASSEKVLVRYEQYF
TRBV7-2,CASSFYLGQDGYTF
TRBV7-9,CASSTRVRDHNYGYTF
TRBV18,CASSPLRASFDYNEQFF
TRBV6-5,CASSYSYRGSQPQHF
TRBV19,CASSKAGRAYEQYF
TRBV20-1,CSARDGNTGELFF